These 21 T cell receptor beta chains were all obtained from the same sample, sequenced in a study of T cell responses to AZD1222 COVID-19 vaccine. Some clones are missing from TCRdb's copy, which holds only in-frame ones; the method was immunoSEQ multiplex PCR. The data contain about 130,000 clones, about 90% of them seen just once; the ten biggest clones take up approximately 4.5%. The material was peripheral blood, obtained on day 0 of MenACWY control vaccination. Receptor source: an adult in good health.

The chain recombines TRBV2 with TRBJ2-3, with 10 nucleotides matching TRBD2. The J segment lost 2 bases and the V segment lost 9 bases, leaving 8 bases of the junction unmatched. Germline V CDR1 and CDR2: SNHLY, FYNNEI. This CDR3 comprises 15 residues. The CDR3 here is CARLRLAGSTDTQYF. The CDR3 DNA follows: TGTGCCAGACTAAGACTAGCGGGTTCCACAGATACGCAGTATTTT.

The rearrangement uses TRBV2 and TRBJ2-2; D is perhaps TRBD1 (6 bases). There are 14 residues in the CDR3. Germline-derived CDR1 and CDR2 are SNHLY and FYNNEI. V gave up 6 bases and J gave up 1 base, with 9 bases separating them. Here the CDR3 reads CASRQQGNTGELFF. CDR3 in DNA: TGTGCCAGCAGGCAACAGGGGAACACCGGGGAGCTGTTTTTT. The whole variable domain, filled in from reference TRBV2 and TRBJ2-2, reads EPEVTQTPSHQVTQMGQEVILRCVPISNHLYFYWYRQILGQKVEFLVSFYNNEISEKSEIFDDQFSVERPDGSNFTLKIRSTKLEDSAMYFCASRQQGNTGELFFGEGSRLTVL.

The chain carries TRBV27 and TRBJ1-2; D may be TRBD1 (6 bases). V lost 4 bases and J lost 4, with 16 bases in between. The length of the CDR3 is 15 residues. CDR1 is MNHEY and CDR2 is SMNVEV in the germline V gene (reference sequence). The CDR3 sequence: CASSSSLQGSYGYTF. CDR3 coding DNA: TGTGCCAGCAGTTCTTCTTTACAGGGCAGCTATGGCTACACCTTC.

This clone showed up just once. The chain couples TRBV5-6 to TRBJ2-3; TRBD2 might be the D (5 bases). Trimming pared 4 bases from V and 5 bases from J, leaving 11 bases between. The CDR3 is 13 amino acids. The V gene's germline CDR1 is SGHDT and CDR2 YYEEEE. The CDR3 region is CASSHRERDTQYF. DNA for the CDR3: TGTGCCAGCAGCCATCGGGAACGAGATACGCAGTATTTT.

The chain recombines TRBV10-2 with TRBJ2-1; D unresolved. V was pared by 6 bases and J by 2 bases, with 14 bases between. Germline assignment: CDR1 WSHSY and CDR2 SAAADI. The CDR3 contains 15 residues. The CDR3 DNA follows: TGCGCCAGCAGATCAATCGGCCGGACCTACAATGAGCAGTTCTTC. Its translation: CASRSIGRTYNEQFF.

The chain recombines TRBV2 with TRBJ2-7; D remains unclear. Germline CDR1 and CDR2: SNHLY and FYNNEI. V lost 5 bases and J lost 3, with 11 bases in between. The length of the CDR3 is 13 residues. The CDR3 coding sequence is TGTGCCAGCAGTCCGCGACCCGACTACGAGCAGTACTTC. Encoded protein: CASSPRPDYEQYF.

This chain uses TRBV12-3 or TRBV12-4 with TRBJ2-1; D is possibly TRBD2 (6 bases). Trimming shortened V by 6 bases and J by 7 bases, and 13 bases separated the two germline ends. This CDR3 comprises 13 residues. The CDR3 DNA is TGTGCCAGCAGCCCGCGGGGAAGGAATGAGCAGTTCTTC. Residues: CASSPRGRNEQFF.

The chain uses TRBV3-1 (or the pseudogene TRBV3-2) and TRBJ2-2, with D tentatively TRBD1 or TRBD2 (5 bases each). The CDR3 totals 14 residues. CDR1 LGHDT and CDR2 YNNKEL come from the germline V gene (reference sequence). V was shortened by 4 bases and J by 4 bases, with 10 bases between the two germline ends. CDR3 in amino acids: CASSRGSGTGELFF. In DNA, the CDR3 is TGTGCCAGCAGCCGGGGGTCGGGCACCGGGGAGCTGTTTTTT.

The chain couples TRBV6-5 to TRBJ2-3, with D unclear. CDR3 length equals 16 residues. With 4 bases removed from V and 0 bases from J, the gap between germline ends came to 14 bases. Germline CDR1 MNHEY, CDR2 SVGAGI. This CDR3 is CASSLGDSPSTDTQYF. The DNA of the CDR3 is TGTGCCAGCAGTTTAGGTGATAGCCCCAGCACAGATACGCAGTATTTT.

The chain carries TRBV11-2 and TRBJ1-1; 7 positions match TRBD1. CDR3 length: 13 residues. Germline CDR1 is SGHAT and CDR2 is FQNNGV. The junction had 4 bases not matched to a gene; V was cut back by 5 bases and J by 4 bases. The CDR3 DNA reads TGTGCCAGCAGCAGGGGGCCCAGCACTGAAGCTTTCTTT. Translating it yields CASSRGPSTEAFF.

CDR3 sequence: CASSLTGTGGQETQYF. Written as DNA, the CDR3 is TGTGCCAGCAGCCTTACCGGGACAGGGGGCCAAGAGACCCAGTACTTC. The chain carries TRBV28 and TRBJ2-5, with 11 positions matching TRBD1. The germline V gene encodes CDR1 MDHEN and CDR2 SYDVKM. Trimming removed 6 bases from V and 1 base from J; junction bases left unmatched: 7. The length of the CDR3 is 16 residues.

The chain carries TRBV6-5 and TRBJ1-2; weak D call: TRBD1 (5 bases). Germline CDR1 MNHEY, CDR2 SVGAGI. V lost 4 bases and J 3 bases, leaving 9 bases between the germline ends. The CDR3 covers 13 residues. The CDR3 reads CASSSGTHYGYTF. CDR3 DNA sequence: TGTGCCAGCAGTTCCGGGACCCACTATGGCTACACCTTC.

The chain employs TRBV7-6 and TRBJ2-3; D gene unclear. The ends were cut back, 3 bases at V and 4 bases at J, with 5 bases in the middle. Germline CDR1 reads SGHVS; CDR2 reads FNYEAQ. The CDR3 is 12 amino acids. This chain's CDR3 is CASSFRSDTQYF. For the CDR3, the DNA is TGTGCCAGCAGCTTCCGCTCAGATACGCAGTATTTT. The full variable domain, rest sourced from reference TRBV7-6 and TRBJ2-3, is GAGVSQSPRYKVTKRGQDVALRCDPISGHVSLYWYRQALGQGPEFLTYFNYEAQQDKSGLPNDRFSAERPEGSISTLTIQRTEQRDSAMYRCASSFRSDTQYFGPGTRLTVL.

This chain links TRBV7-9 with TRBJ2-1; 7 bases agree with TRBD1. V lost 4 bases, J lost 7 bases, and 7 bases stayed unmatched. Germline V gene data show CDR1 as SEHNR and CDR2 as FQNEAQ (reference sequence). This CDR3 has 14 amino acids. This chain's CDR3 is CASSSRTGLNEQFF. The CDR3, as DNA: TGTGCCAGCAGCTCTCGGACAGGCTTAAATGAGCAGTTCTTC.

The V gene is TRBV7-9, the J gene TRBJ2-7; 7 bases fit TRBD1. V was pared by 5 bases and J by 3 bases, with 10 bases of the junction left unmatched. There are 15 residues in the CDR3. Germline CDR1 and CDR2: SEHNR and FQNEAQ (reference sequence). The CDR3 DNA follows: TGTGCCAGCAGCCGCCGGGACAGTCTCCTCTACGAGCAGTACTTC. It is translated as CASSRRDSLLYEQYF. The full variable domain, with the rest looked up from reference TRBV7-9 and TRBJ2-7, is DTGVSQNPRHKITKRGQNVTFRCDPISEHNRLYWYRQTLGQGPEFLTYFQNEAQLEKSRLLSDRFSAERPKGSFSTLEIQRTEQGDSAMYLCASSRRDSLLYEQYFGPGTRLTVT.

This clone was detected only a few times. This CDR3 reads CASSQSPGYGYSNQPQHF. In nucleotides, the CDR3 is TGTGCCAGCAGCCAAAGTCCGGGTTATGGGTATAGCAATCAGCCCCAGCATTTT. The chain carries TRBV28 and TRBJ1-5; D call uncertain. V gave up 6 bases and J gave up 0 bases, with 21 bases separating them. The CDR3 consists of 18 residues. Germline V lookup: CDR1 MDHEN, CDR2 SYDVKM.

V usage is TRBV18 and J usage is TRBJ1-4; 7 bases map to TRBD1. The germline CDR1 and CDR2 sequences are KGHSH and LQKENI. The ends lost 2 bases at V and 6 bases at J; junction bases unmatched: 6. The CDR3 sequence is 15 residues long. The CDR3 here is CASSPSTGVYEKLFF. DNA of the CDR3: TGTGCCAGCTCACCATCTACAGGGGTTTATGAAAAACTGTTTTTT.

V usage is TRBV7-2 and J usage is TRBJ1-2, with 8 bases identical to TRBD1. CDR1 and CDR2 (germline): SGHTA, FQGNSA. The CDR3 sequence is 13 residues long. V was clipped by 5 bases and J by 6 bases; unmatched bases: 5. CDR3 coding DNA: TGTGCCAGCAGCCGTACAGGGGGTCATGGCTACACCTTC. Translated, it gives CASSRTGGHGYTF.

This sequence joins TRBV7-8 and TRBJ1-4, with D possibly TRBD1 on 6 matching bases. Germline V CDR1 and CDR2: SGHVS, FQNEAQ. There are 14 residues in the CDR3. The V end lost 3 bases, the J end lost 4 bases, and 9 bases lay between the germline ends. The CDR3 is CASSFGQINEKLFF. The CDR3 DNA reads TGTGCCAGCAGCTTTGGACAGATTAATGAAAAACTGTTTTTT. The full variable domain, with the rest looked up from reference TRBV7-8 and TRBJ1-4, is GAGVSQSPRYKVAKRGQDVALRCDPISGHVSLFWYQQALGQGPEFLTYFQNEAQLDKSGLPSDRFFAERPEGSVSTLKIQRTQQEDSAVYLCASSFGQINEKLFFGSGTQLSVL.

V is TRBV3-1 (or the pseudogene TRBV3-2) and J is TRBJ1-2; no reliable D call. Germline values: CDR1 LGHDT, CDR2 YNNKEL (reference sequence). The germline V and J ends were trimmed by 0 bases and 0 bases, with 2 bases remaining between them. CDR3 size: 13 residues. CDR3 in amino acids: CASSQDTNYGYTF. The CDR3 DNA reads as TGTGCCAGCAGCCAAGACACTAACTATGGCTACACCTTC.

The CDR3 DNA sequence: TGTGCCAGCAGTTACCTGGTCAATCAGCCCCAGCATTTT. As protein: CASSYLVNQPQHF. This chain links TRBV6-2 or TRBV6-3 with TRBJ1-5; no reliable D call. Germline V gene data show CDR1 as MNHEY and CDR2 as SVGEGT. The CDR3 spans 13 residues. The ends were cut back, 2 bases at V and 3 bases at J, with 5 bases in the middle.